The rows below give T cell receptor beta chains drawn from one sample of a study of chemoradiotherapy in HPV16-positive cancers. The method was immunoSEQ multiplex PCR; TCRdb's version includes in-frame clones alone and lacks a portion of them. The data contain roughly 29,000 clones, 90% to 95% of them singletons. Material: blood, obtained from a patient who underwent chemoradiotherapy. All receptors come from a human donor with HPV-associated anogenital cancer. Each CDR3 is given with its conserved first and last residue. D genes are given only for firm matches.

D gene	V gene	J gene	CDR3 DNA	CDR3 protein
-	TRBV14	TRBJ2-7	TGTGCCAGCAGCCCGATCGCTACTAGCAGGTACGAGCAGTACTTC	CASSPIATSRYEQYF
-	TRBV6-5	TRBJ2-7	TGTGCCAGCACCCGAGGGTACGAGCAGTACTTC	CASTRGYEQYF
TRBD1	TRBV7-2	TRBJ1-5	TGTGCCAGCAGCTTAGAGGGACAGGGAGGACAGCCCCAGCATTTT	CASSLEGQGGQPQHF
-	TRBV30	TRBJ1-4	TGTGCCTGGAGCAGGGCGGGTGAAAAACTGTTTTTT	CAWSRAGEKLFF
-	TRBV30	TRBJ1-1	TGTGCCTGGATAAGGATGAACACTGAAGCTTTCTTT	CAWIRMNTEAFF
TRBD2	TRBV4-3	TRBJ2-1	TGCGCCAGCAGCCCCCGGACTAGCGGAGCCAATGAGCAGTTCTTC	CASSPRTSGANEQFF
-	TRBV4-1	TRBJ2-2	TGCGCCAGCAGCCAATTCACGGGAGTGTCTGGGGAGCTGTTTTTT	CASSQFTGVSGELFF
TRBD1	TRBV11-1	TRBJ1-1	TGTGCCAGCAGGCAAACAGGGGTCACTGAAGCTTTCTTT	CASRQTGVTEAFF
TRBD2	TRBV5-1	TRBJ2-1	TGCGCCAGCAGCTCCGGACTAGCGGGAGGGAATGAGCAGTTCTTC	CASSSGLAGGNEQFF
-	TRBV9	TRBJ1-5	TGTGCCAGCAGCGTAGGGGGCCACAATCAGCCCCAGCATTTT	CASSVGGHNQPQHF
-	TRBV7-2	TRBJ1-1	TGTGCCAGCAGCTTACGGGGCTTGAACACTGAAGCTTTCTTT	CASSLRGLNTEAFF